Following are 3 T cell receptor beta chains from one sample sequenced in a study of T cells in Graves' hyperthyroidism and ophthalmopathy. RNA transcripts gave rise to amplified TCR beta CDR3 regions. HTBI primers were used for first-round RT-PCR of the TCR CDR3. TCRdb fed the multiplex PCR reads into MiXCR, producing one record per CDR3 protein. The table records under 750,000 distinct CDR3 sequences, approximately 19% of them present only once. The sample comprised blood. Receptors were obtained from a woman aged 50 to 65 with Graves' hyperthyroidism that later progressed to Graves' ophthalmopathy.

V and J are TRBV19 and TRBJ2-7; the match to TRBD1 covers 10 bases. The CDR3 covers 14 residues. J gave up 5 bases and V 5 bases, and 6 bases lay outside the gene matches. Germline V gene lookup returns CDR1 LNHDA and CDR2 SQIVND (reference sequence). This CDR3 is CASSPDRGLDEQYF. CDR3 coding DNA: TGTGCCAGTAGTCCGGACAGGGGGTTGGACGAGCAGTACTTC.

Only a few counts were recorded for this clonotype. This chain's CDR3 is CASTERVAGEQFF. Here the CDR3 DNA reads TGTGCCAGCACAGAGAGGGTAGCGGGTGAGCAGTTCTTC. The J gene is TRBJ2-1, the V gene TRBV6-1, with 7 bases matching TRBD2. The CDR3 loop spans 13 amino acids. The trim removed 7 bases at V and 9 bases at J, leaving 9 bases unmatched. CDR1 is MNHNS, CDR2 SASEGT, per germline.

V gene TRBV20-1 combines with J gene TRBJ1-1; D is ambiguous. The germline V gene has CDR1 DFQATT and CDR2 SNEGSKA (reference sequence). V dropped 4 bases and J dropped 4 bases, with 13 bases sitting between them. The CDR3 totals 13 residues. Here the CDR3 DNA reads TGCAGTGCTACGGATCCGCTCCCCACTGAAGCTTTCTTT. Translated, it gives CSATDPLPTEAFF.